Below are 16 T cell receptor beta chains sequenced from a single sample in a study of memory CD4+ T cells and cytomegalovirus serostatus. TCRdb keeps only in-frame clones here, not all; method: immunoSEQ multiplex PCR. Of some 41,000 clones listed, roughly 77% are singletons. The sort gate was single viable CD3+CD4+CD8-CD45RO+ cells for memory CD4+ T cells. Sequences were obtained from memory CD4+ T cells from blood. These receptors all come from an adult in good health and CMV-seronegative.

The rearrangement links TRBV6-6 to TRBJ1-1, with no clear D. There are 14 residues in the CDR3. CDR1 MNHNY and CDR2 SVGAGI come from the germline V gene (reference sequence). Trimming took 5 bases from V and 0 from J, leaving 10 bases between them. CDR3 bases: TGTGCCAGCAGTCGGGGAGGAATGAACACTGAAGCTTTCTTT. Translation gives CASSRGGMNTEAFF.

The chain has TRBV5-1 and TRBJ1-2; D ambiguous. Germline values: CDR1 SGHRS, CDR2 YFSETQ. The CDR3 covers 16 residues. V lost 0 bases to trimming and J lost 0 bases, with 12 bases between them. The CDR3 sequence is CASSLDGSISNYGYTF. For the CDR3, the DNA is TGCGCCAGCAGCTTGGATGGGTCGATATCTAACTATGGCTACACCTTC.

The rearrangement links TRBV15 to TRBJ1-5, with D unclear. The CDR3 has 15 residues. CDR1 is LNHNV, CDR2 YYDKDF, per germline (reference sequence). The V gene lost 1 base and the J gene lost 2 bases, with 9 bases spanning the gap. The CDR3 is CATSRVAGGNQPQHF. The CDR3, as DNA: TGTGCCACCAGCAGAGTCGCCGGGGGCAATCAGCCCCAGCATTTT.

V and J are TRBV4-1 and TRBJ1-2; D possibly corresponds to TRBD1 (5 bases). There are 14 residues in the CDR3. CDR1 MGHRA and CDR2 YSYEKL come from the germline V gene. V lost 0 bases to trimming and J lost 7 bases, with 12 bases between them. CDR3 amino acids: CASSQEDTVSGYTF. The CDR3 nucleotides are TGCGCCAGCAGCCAAGAGGACACCGTCAGTGGCTACACCTTC.

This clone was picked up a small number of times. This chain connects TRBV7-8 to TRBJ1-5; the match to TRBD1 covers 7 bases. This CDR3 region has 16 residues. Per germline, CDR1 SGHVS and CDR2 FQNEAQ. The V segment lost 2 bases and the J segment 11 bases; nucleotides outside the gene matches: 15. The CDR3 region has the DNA TGTGCCAGCAGCTTATGGTCGGGCTCCTCTACAGGGGCCCAGCATTTT. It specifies CASSLWSGSSTGAQHF.

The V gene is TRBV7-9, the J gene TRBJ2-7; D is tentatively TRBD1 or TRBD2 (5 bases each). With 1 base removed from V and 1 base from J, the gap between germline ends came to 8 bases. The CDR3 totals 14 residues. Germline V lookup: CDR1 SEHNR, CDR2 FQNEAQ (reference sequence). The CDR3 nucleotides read TGTGCCAGCAGCTTAGGGGACGGATCCTACGAGCAGTACTTC. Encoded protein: CASSLGDGSYEQYF. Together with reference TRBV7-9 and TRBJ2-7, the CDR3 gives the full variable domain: DTGVSQNPRHKITKRGQNVTFRCDPISEHNRLYWYRQTLGQGPEFLTYFQNEAQLEKSRLLSDRFSAERPKGSFSTLEIQRTEQGDSAMYLCASSLGDGSYEQYFGPGTRLTVT.

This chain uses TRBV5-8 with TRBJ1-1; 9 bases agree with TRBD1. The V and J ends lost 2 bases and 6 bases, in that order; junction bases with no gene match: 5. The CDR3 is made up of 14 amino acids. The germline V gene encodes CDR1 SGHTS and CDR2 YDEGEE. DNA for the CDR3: TGTGCCAGCAGCTTCCGGGGGACAGGGTCTGAAGCTTTCTTT. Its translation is CASSFRGTGSEAFF. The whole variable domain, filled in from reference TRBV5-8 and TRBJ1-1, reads EAGVTQSPTHLIKTRGQQATLRCSPISGHTSVYWYQQALGLGLQFLLWYDEGEERNRGNFPPRFSGRQFPNYSSELNVNALELEDSALYLCASSFRGTGSEAFFGQGTRLTVV.

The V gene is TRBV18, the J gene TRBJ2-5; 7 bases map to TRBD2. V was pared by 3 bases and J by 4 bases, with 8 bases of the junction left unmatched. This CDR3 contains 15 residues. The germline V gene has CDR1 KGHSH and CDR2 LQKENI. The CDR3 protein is CASSPTTSEGETQYF. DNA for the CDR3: TGTGCCAGCTCACCGACTACTAGCGAGGGAGAGACCCAGTACTTC.

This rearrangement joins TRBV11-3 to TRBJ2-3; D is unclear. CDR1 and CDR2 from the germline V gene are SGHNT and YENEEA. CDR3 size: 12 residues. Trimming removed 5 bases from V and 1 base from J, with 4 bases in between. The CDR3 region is CASSKGTDTQYF. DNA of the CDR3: TGTGCCAGCAGCAAAGGCACAGATACGCAGTATTTT.

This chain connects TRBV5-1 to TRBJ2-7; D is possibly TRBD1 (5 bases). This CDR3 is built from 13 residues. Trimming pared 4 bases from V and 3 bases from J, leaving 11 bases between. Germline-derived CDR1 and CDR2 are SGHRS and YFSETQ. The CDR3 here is CASSGRQNYEQYF. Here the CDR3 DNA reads TGCGCCAGCAGCGGTAGACAGAACTACGAGCAGTACTTC. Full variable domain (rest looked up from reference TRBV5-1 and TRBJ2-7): KAGVTQTPRYLIKTRGQQVTLSCSPISGHRSVSWYQQTPGQGLQFLFEYFSETQRNKGNFPGRFSGRQFSNSRSEMNVSTLELGDSALYLCASSGRQNYEQYFGPGTRLTVT.

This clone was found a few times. CDR3 sequence reads: CSANPNTEAFF. For the CDR3, the DNA is TGCAGTGCTAATCCGAACACTGAAGCTTTCTTT. The chain couples TRBV20-1 to TRBJ1-1; the D is unclear. V lost 4 bases, J lost 1 base, and 4 bases lay in between. The germline gives CDR1 DFQATT, CDR2 SNEGSKA (reference sequence). This CDR3 has 11 residues.

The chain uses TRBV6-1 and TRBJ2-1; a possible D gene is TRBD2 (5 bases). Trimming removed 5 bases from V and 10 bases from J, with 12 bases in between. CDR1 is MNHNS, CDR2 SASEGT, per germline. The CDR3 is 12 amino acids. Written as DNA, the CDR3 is TGTGCCAGCAGTTCCACTAGTGGCGAGCAGTTCTTC. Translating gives CASSSTSGEQFF.

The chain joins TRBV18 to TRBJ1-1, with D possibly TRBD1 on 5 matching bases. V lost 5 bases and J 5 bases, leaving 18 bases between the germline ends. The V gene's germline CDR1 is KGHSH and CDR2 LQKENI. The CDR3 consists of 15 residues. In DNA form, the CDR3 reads TGTGCCAGCTCAGACAGCCTGGGTATTTTAACTGAAGCTTTCTTT. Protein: CASSDSLGILTEAFF. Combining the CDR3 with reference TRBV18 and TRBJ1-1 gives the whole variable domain NAGVMQNPRHLVRRRGQEARLRCSPMKGHSHVYWYRQLPEEGLKFMVYLQKENIIDESGMPKERFSAEFPKEGPSILRIQQVVRGDSAAYFCASSDSLGILTEAFFGQGTRLTVV.

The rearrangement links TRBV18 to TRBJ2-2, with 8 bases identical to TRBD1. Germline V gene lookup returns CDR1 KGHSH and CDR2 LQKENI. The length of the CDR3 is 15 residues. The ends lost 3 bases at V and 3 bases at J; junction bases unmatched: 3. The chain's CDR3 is CASSPMTGDTGELFF. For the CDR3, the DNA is TGTGCCAGCTCACCTATGACAGGGGACACCGGGGAGCTGTTTTTT.

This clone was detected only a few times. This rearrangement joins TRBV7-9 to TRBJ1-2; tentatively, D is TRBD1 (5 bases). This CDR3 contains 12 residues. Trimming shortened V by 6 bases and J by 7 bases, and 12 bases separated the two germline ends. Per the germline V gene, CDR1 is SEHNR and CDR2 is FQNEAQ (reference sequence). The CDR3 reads CASSYRGGGYTF. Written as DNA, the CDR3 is TGTGCCAGCAGTTATAGGGGCGGTGGCTACACCTTC.

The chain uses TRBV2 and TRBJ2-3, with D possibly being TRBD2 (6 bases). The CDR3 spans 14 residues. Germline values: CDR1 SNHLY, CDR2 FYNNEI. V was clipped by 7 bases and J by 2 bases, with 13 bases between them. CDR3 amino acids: CASNRDFLTDTQYF. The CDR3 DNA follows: TGTGCCAGCAATCGGGACTTTCTCACAGATACGCAGTATTTT. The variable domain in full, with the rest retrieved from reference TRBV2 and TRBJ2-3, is EPEVTQTPSHQVTQMGQEVILRCVPISNHLYFYWYRQILGQKVEFLVSFYNNEISEKSEIFDDQFSVERPDGSNFTLKIRSTKLEDSAMYFCASNRDFLTDTQYFGPGTRLTVL.